This is a list of T cell receptor beta chains from one sample in a study of blood T cell repertoires in COVID-19. This table comes from immunoSEQ multiplex PCR, and its TCRdb copy is limited to in-frame clones, with some not included. The sample gives 85,000 to 100,000 clones, 85% of which show up once; 3.8% is in the top ten. The sample taken for sequencing was peripheral blood. Every receptor here comes from a man in his 60s with acute or convalescent COVID-19. The conserved cysteine and the conserved F or W are not part of the CDR3 here. Not every row has a clone size; where given, it reads once, few, many or a size class.

v_gene: TRBV27
abundance: few
j_gene: TRBJ1-1
CDR3aa: ASSLSRGTEAF

v_gene: TRBV2
abundance: -
j_gene: TRBJ1-2
CDR3aa: ASRGGQGSGYT

v_gene: TRBV6-5
abundance: -
j_gene: TRBJ1-2
CDR3aa: ASSRGGYGYT

v_gene: TRBV9
abundance: -
j_gene: TRBJ2-2
CDR3aa: ASSAQGTSTGELF

v_gene: TRBV19
abundance: -
j_gene: TRBJ1-2
CDR3aa: ASRTGPLSELYT

v_gene: TRBV5-6
abundance: -
j_gene: TRBJ2-1
CDR3aa: ASSFGGRNNEQF

v_gene: TRBV5-5
abundance: -
j_gene: TRBJ2-1
CDR3aa: ASSLTSGMINEQF

v_gene: TRBV7-3
abundance: -
j_gene: TRBJ1-2
CDR3aa: ASSSVGGSDYGYT

v_gene: TRBV30
abundance: -
j_gene: TRBJ2-7
CDR3aa: AWNDRAHEQY

v_gene: TRBV5-1
abundance: -
j_gene: TRBJ2-6
CDR3aa: ASSLSQVSGANVLT

v_gene: TRBV11-3
abundance: -
j_gene: TRBJ2-5
CDR3aa: ASSLGGATGFETQY

v_gene: TRBV19
abundance: once
j_gene: TRBJ2-7
CDR3aa: ASSPTSSGGSYEQY

v_gene: TRBV7-2
abundance: -
j_gene: TRBJ2-3
CDR3aa: ASRAVWADMDTQY

v_gene: TRBV19
abundance: -
j_gene: TRBJ1-6
CDR3aa: ASSEGASYSPLH

v_gene: TRBV27
abundance: -
j_gene: TRBJ1-1
CDR3aa: ASSSYGGDEAF

v_gene: TRBV5-1
abundance: -
j_gene: TRBJ2-1
CDR3aa: ASSFDPASKQF

v_gene: TRBV7-3
abundance: -
j_gene: TRBJ2-1
CDR3aa: ASSPGRGDEQF

v_gene: TRBV15
abundance: -
j_gene: TRBJ2-3
CDR3aa: ATSRGQSTDTQY

v_gene: TRBV19
abundance: -
j_gene: TRBJ2-2
CDR3aa: ASTLSTGPLGGELF

v_gene: TRBV7-9
abundance: -
j_gene: TRBJ1-2
CDR3aa: ASSAGQALYGYT

v_gene: TRBV5-1
abundance: -
j_gene: TRBJ2-3
CDR3aa: ASSSRLAGETDTQY

v_gene: TRBV7-9
abundance: -
j_gene: TRBJ1-2
CDR3aa: ASRSQGADGYT

v_gene: TRBV5-1
abundance: -
j_gene: TRBJ1-5
CDR3aa: ASSPGTGGHQPQH

v_gene: TRBV27
abundance: -
j_gene: TRBJ2-3
CDR3aa: ASSHPEGGTDTQY

v_gene: TRBV23-1
abundance: -
j_gene: TRBJ2-7
CDR3aa: ASSQSAGEGYEQY

v_gene: TRBV6-5
abundance: -
j_gene: TRBJ2-1
CDR3aa: ASSYSTSGVYNEQF

v_gene: TRBV10-3
abundance: -
j_gene: TRBJ2-1
CDR3aa: AIGLGTSGTTEQF

v_gene: TRBV12-5
abundance: -
j_gene: TRBJ2-4
CDR3aa: ASGLRQGGTKNIQY

v_gene: TRBV9
abundance: -
j_gene: TRBJ2-1
CDR3aa: ASSGLAGNDNEQF

v_gene: TRBV11-3
abundance: -
j_gene: TRBJ2-2
CDR3aa: ASSSAGGGELF

v_gene: TRBV18
abundance: -
j_gene: TRBJ2-3
CDR3aa: ASTPLDTQY

v_gene: TRBV6-5
abundance: once
j_gene: TRBJ2-7
CDR3aa: ASSYTGGSYEQY

v_gene: TRBV27
abundance: -
j_gene: TRBJ1-2
CDR3aa: ASSLDRVYGYT

v_gene: TRBV27
abundance: -
j_gene: TRBJ1-2
CDR3aa: ASTRLVVGGPIYGYT

v_gene: TRBV29-1
abundance: -
j_gene: TRBJ2-5
CDR3aa: SVGATETQY

v_gene: TRBV29-1
abundance: -
j_gene: TRBJ2-2
CDR3aa: SEQGPTGELF

v_gene: TRBV21-1
abundance: -
j_gene: TRBJ2-3
CDR3aa: ASSNETSKVDTQY

v_gene: TRBV4-1
abundance: once
j_gene: TRBJ2-7
CDR3aa: ASSPGGFGGYEQY

v_gene: TRBV7-8
abundance: -
j_gene: TRBJ1-1
CDR3aa: ASSHRADTEAF

v_gene: TRBV19
abundance: -
j_gene: TRBJ1-6
CDR3aa: ASSSGTGVSPLH

v_gene: TRBV5-1
abundance: -
j_gene: TRBJ2-5
CDR3aa: ASSLVGAGAETQY

v_gene: TRBV2
abundance: -
j_gene: TRBJ2-2
CDR3aa: ASKPRGGAPGELF

v_gene: TRBV6-1
abundance: -
j_gene: TRBJ2-7
CDR3aa: ASREARGFSYEQY